The text below deals with one T cell receptor beta chain. The sample is drawn from a study of blood T cell repertoires in COVID-19. How the authors handled the data: For nucleated cells, counts were estimated from reference gene primer amplification. Some clones are missing from TCRdb's copy, which holds only in-frame ones; the method was immunoSEQ multiplex PCR. From that table come the V and J calls and clone size; the DNA was used to work out D and trimming. Among 200,000 to 250,000 clones, about nine tenths were seen once, and the ten largest hold just over 2.5%. The V gene's germline CDR1 is LNHDA and CDR2 SQIVND (reference sequence). V was pared by 3 bases and J by 4 bases, with 4 bases of the junction left unmatched. The CDR3 runs 14 residues.

The specimen sequenced was PBMCs or T cells enriched from blood (not recorded which). The chain couples TRBV19 to TRBJ1-2, with TRBD1 identical over 8 bases. The receptor's source is a woman in her twenties or thirties who had recovered from COVID-19. In DNA, the CDR3 is TGTGCCAGTAGTATCGGGGACAGGTCCTATGGCTACACCTTC. This encodes CASSIGDRSYGYTF.